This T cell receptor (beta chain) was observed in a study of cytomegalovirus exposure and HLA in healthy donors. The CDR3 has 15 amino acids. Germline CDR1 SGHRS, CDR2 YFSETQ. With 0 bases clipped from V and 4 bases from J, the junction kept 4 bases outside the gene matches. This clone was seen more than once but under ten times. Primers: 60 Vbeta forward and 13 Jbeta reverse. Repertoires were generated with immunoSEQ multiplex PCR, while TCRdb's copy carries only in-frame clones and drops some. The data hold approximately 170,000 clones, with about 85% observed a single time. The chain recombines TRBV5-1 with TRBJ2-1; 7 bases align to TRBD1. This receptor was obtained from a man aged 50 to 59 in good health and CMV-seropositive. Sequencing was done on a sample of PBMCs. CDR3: CASSLEGAVYNEQFF. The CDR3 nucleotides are TGCGCCAGCAGCTTGGAGGGGGCGGTTTACAATGAGCAGTTCTTC.